Included here is one TCR beta chain sequence, with context. There is no known antigen for this receptor. Base qualities were left out, and no much larger clone turns up one base away. The data originate from a study of T cell changes during pregnancy in multiple sclerosis (dated by TCRdb to between 2017 and 2020). At the level of the whole study: The study looked at changes in the T cell repertoire across pregnancy in women with multiple sclerosis.

The germline ends are 6 bases apart after V is trimmed by 3 bases and J by 0 bases. Via the germline V gene, CDR1 is SGHDN and CDR2 FVKESK. Inclusive of the bounding cysteine and phenylalanine, the CDR3 is 14 residues long. Of all the DNA, just the CDR3 is kept, 42 bases in frame from base 1. Library prep was done by the immunoSEQ multiplex PCR assay. The source is immuneACCESS, and TCRdb retained only in-frame sequences with V and J called. Part of the clones is not carried over; for the studies checked, unresolved V genes explain less than half of this, and the remainder is unexplained. Counted in this sample were about 23,000 clones; 86% of them appeared once. The biggest ten clones account for about 1.1% of the sample.

The V and J genes are TRBV14 and TRBJ2-1; the D gene identity is not certain. The clonotype was recovered from a female donor in good health, enrolled as a control in a pregnancy study. The input for sequencing was CD4+ T cells from peripheral blood mononuclear cells, taken in the first trimester of pregnancy. The bases read TGTGCCAGCAGCCAGCGAAGCTCCTACAATGAGCAGTTCTTC. Translated, it gives CASSQRSSYNEQFF. Outside the CDR3, residues come from the reference TRBV14 and TRBJ2-1 proteins, so the full variable domain is: EAGVTQFPSHSVIEKGQTVTLRCDPISGHDNLYWYRRVMGKEIKFLLHFVKESKQDESGMPNNRFLAERTGGTYSTLKVQPAELEDSGVYFCASSQRSSYNEQFFGPGTRLTVL.